Below, 4 T cell receptor beta chains from the same sample are listed, as sequenced in a study of T cells after yellow fever vaccination (dated by TCRdb to about 2019). The method was 5' RACE. Sequencing relied on an Illumina HiSeq 2500. In TCRdb, the public reads were trimmed at Q25 with fastp and aligned with MiXCR, with productive beta chains retained. Each record represents a unique CDR3 protein, reported with the most common genes and DNA among its rows. A total of some 110,000 distinct CDR3 sequences appear in this sample, approximately 8.4% of them only once. Around 25% of the sample is held by the ten biggest clonotypes. According to the study, the label for this sample's treatment or condition signals: live attenuated yellow fever vaccine strain. Sequenced here: CD8+ T cells sorted from PBMCs, sampled 45 days after the yellow fever booster vaccination. These TCRs come from a man aged 25-45 years who received the YFV17D yellow fever vaccine.

In its sample, this clonotype was seen many times. The chain carries TRBV6-1 and TRBJ2-3, with TRBD2 matching 12 bases. This CDR3 has 15 amino acids. Germline lookup yields CDR1 MNHNS and CDR2 SASEGT. V trimming: 5 bases; J trimming: 7 bases; junction bases outside the gene matches: 7. Here the CDR3 DNA reads TGTGCCAGCAGTAAGACTAGCGGGAGCAGTCATACGCAGTATTTT. It yields the protein CASSKTSGSSHTQYF.

This clonotype showed up many times. The chain carries TRBV5-1 and TRBJ2-7; 8 nucleotides align to TRBD1. The CDR3 is made up of 13 amino acids. J gave up 2 bases and V 4 bases, and 2 bases lay outside the gene matches. Germline CDR1 reads SGHRS; CDR2 reads YFSETQ. CDR3 sequence (DNA): TGCGCCAGCAGCCCGACAGGGGCCTACGAGCAGTACTTC. Translating it yields CASSPTGAYEQYF.

This clonotype was counted between two and nine times. This sequence joins TRBV7-8 and TRBJ1-6, with D hard to call. Trimming removed 1 base at V and 7 bases at J, with 14 bases between. The CDR3 is made up of 16 amino acids. In germline, CDR1 is SGHVS, CDR2 FQNEAQ. The CDR3, as DNA: TGTGCCAGCAGCTTAGAGGTCGGTCGTGCGAATTCACCCCTCCACTTT. Translated: CASSLEVGRANSPLHF.

This clonotype was seen repeatedly, ten times or more. The chain employs TRBV12-3 or TRBV12-4 and TRBJ2-7; TRBD1 matches 10 bases. The junction had 5 bases not matched to a gene; V was cut back by 0 bases and J by 6 bases. The CDR3 contains 15 residues. The CDR3 spells CASSLAPGQGPEQYF. Written as DNA, the CDR3 is TGTGCCAGCAGTTTAGCACCGGGACAGGGGCCCGAGCAGTACTTC.